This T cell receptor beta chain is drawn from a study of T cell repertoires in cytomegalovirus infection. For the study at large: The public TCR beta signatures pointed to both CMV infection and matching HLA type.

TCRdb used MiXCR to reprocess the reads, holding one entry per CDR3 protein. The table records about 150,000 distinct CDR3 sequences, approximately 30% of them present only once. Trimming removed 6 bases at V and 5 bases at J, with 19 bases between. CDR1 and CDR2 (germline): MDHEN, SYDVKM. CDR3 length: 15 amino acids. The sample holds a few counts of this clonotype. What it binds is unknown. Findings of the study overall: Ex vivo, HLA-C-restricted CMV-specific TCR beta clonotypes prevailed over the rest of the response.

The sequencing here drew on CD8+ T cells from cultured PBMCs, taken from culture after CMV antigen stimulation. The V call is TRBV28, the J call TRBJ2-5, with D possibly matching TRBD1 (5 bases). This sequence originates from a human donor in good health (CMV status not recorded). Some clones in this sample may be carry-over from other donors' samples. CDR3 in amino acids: CASRPFRVSVETQYF. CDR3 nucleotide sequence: TGTGCCAGCAGGCCGTTCAGGGTCTCCGTCGAGACCCAGTACTTC.